These T cell receptor beta chains were read from a single sample in a study of blood T cell repertoires in COVID-19. Assay: immunoSEQ multiplex PCR; the TCRdb copy retains only in-frame clones and omits some. The table shows about 110,000 clones, with 65% to 80% occurring only once. Source material: peripheral blood. The receptors were gathered from a woman in her thirties or forties with acute or convalescent COVID-19. Each CDR3 is given with its conserved first and last residue.

cdr3_aa,v_call,j_call
CASRTVGMKYEKLFF,TRBV4-1,TRBJ1-4
CASSVGRAGVRSIDTQYF,TRBV9,TRBJ2-3
CSVRVQERGEQFF,TRBV29-1,TRBJ2-1
CTSSQDPGQWIYEQYF,TRBV1,TRBJ2-7
CASSPLDRDEQYF,TRBV5-1,TRBJ2-7
CATGLPNRVLDTEAFF,TRBV6-6,TRBJ1-1
CACTGLASGGEQFF,TRBV30,TRBJ2-1
CASQGTLEVYEQYF,TRBV18,TRBJ2-7
CASSLVTGPNYGYTF,TRBV7-2,TRBJ1-2
CASSMERGGGEYTQYF,TRBV11-3,TRBJ2-3
CASSWWDRVWYEQYF,TRBV5-6,TRBJ2-7
CAWSVWASGGPYNEQFF,TRBV30,TRBJ2-1
CASRASGGAFEQFF,TRBV6-5,TRBJ2-1
CASSPVGGNIQYF,TRBV5-1,TRBJ2-4
CASSLAGPQGAFGYTF,TRBV7-2,TRBJ1-2
CASSIARDRDHGYTF,TRBV19,TRBJ1-2
CASSLERLQNTGELFF,TRBV5-1,TRBJ2-2
CASSDGTGGNGYTF,TRBV6-4,TRBJ1-2
CASRTSGGNSYEQYF,TRBV6-5,TRBJ2-7
CASSILAGATGTGELFF,TRBV19,TRBJ2-2
CASSRGLAGASSDTQYF,TRBV18,TRBJ2-3
CASSFDTGELFF,TRBV5-4,TRBJ2-2
CASSDTFSGQYTF,TRBV3-1/TRBV3-2,TRBJ1-2
CAWSFGLDGYTF,TRBV30,TRBJ1-2
CASSSLSGSRTEAFF,TRBV27,TRBJ1-1
CAWQGSYNEQFF,TRBV30,TRBJ2-1
CASTERGIGGYTF,TRBV12-3/TRBV12-4,TRBJ1-2
CASSLAGGTGAGYGYTF,TRBV7-9,TRBJ1-2
CASSRTGDTEAFF,TRBV18,TRBJ1-1
CAISGTDNYGYTF,TRBV10-3,TRBJ1-2
CASSLRTSGGPTDTQYF,TRBV5-1,TRBJ2-3
CASSYEDEQYF,TRBV6-5,TRBJ2-7
CASSSGQGGYYGYTF,TRBV5-1,TRBJ1-2
CASTTPGGYGYTF,TRBV28,TRBJ1-2
CATSRTFLYEQYF,TRBV19,TRBJ2-7
CASSFDRGYGYTF,TRBV13,TRBJ1-2
CSVSDSEAFF,TRBV29-1,TRBJ1-1
CASSFKYGGGYGYTF,TRBV27,TRBJ1-2
CSVAAQGTGANVLTF,TRBV29-1,TRBJ2-6
CASSHGGFQETQYF,TRBV14,TRBJ2-5
CASSLSRGNEQFF,TRBV7-2,TRBJ2-1
CASSQVGQGSRTDTQYF,TRBV3-1/TRBV3-2,TRBJ2-3
CASSHYRGPATNEKLFF,TRBV3-1/TRBV3-2,TRBJ1-4
CATSRDRQGVNANYGYTF,TRBV15,TRBJ1-2
CASSQDWRQPPYEQYF,TRBV3-1/TRBV3-2,TRBJ2-7
CASSQPGQRTFLPPEAFF,TRBV16,TRBJ1-1
CASSPGQGVYGYTF,TRBV28,TRBJ1-2
CASSYSTVRGLSGYTF,TRBV6-5,TRBJ1-2
CASSLTLAGGRNTGELFF,TRBV7-9,TRBJ2-2
CASSLTLAGSSSYNEQFF,TRBV13,TRBJ2-1
CASSQHWTGGTNEQFF,TRBV6-2/TRBV6-3,TRBJ2-1
CASSLEGQGYGKNIQYF,TRBV5-1,TRBJ2-4